The 13 T cell receptor beta chains given below trace back to one sample, sequenced in a study of blood T cell repertoires in COVID-19. Sequencing was performed with immunoSEQ multiplex PCR; in TCRdb, only in-frame clones are kept and a portion is missing. In the table there are more than 300,000 clones, about 88% of which are singletons. Sequencing was done on a sample of PBMCs or T cells enriched from blood (not recorded which). Source of these receptors: a young woman who had recovered from COVID-19.

This rearrangement joins TRBV19 to TRBJ2-5, with a weak D call TRBD2 (5 bases). Trimming removed 0 bases from V and 5 bases from J, with 16 bases in between. Per the germline V gene, CDR1 is LNHDA and CDR2 is SQIVND (reference sequence). The CDR3 is 16 amino acids. CDR3 sequence (DNA): TGTGCCAGTAGTATAGATCTATCTAGCCGGCGGGAGACCCAGTACTTC. Translating gives CASSIDLSSRRETQYF.

The chain links TRBV4-1 to TRBJ2-7; TRBD1 agrees at 9 bases. The germline V gene has CDR1 MGHRA and CDR2 YSYEKL. J gave up 1 base and V 1 base, and 8 bases lay outside the gene matches. The CDR3 length is 17 residues. DNA of the CDR3: TGCGCCAGCAGCCAAGGGGGACAGGGTGGGGTGTCCTACGAGCAGTACTTC. Translated, it gives CASSQGGQGGVSYEQYF.

The chain carries TRBV12-5 and TRBJ1-1; D may be TRBD1 (5 bases). The length of the CDR3 is 15 residues. CDR1 is LGHNT and CDR2 is FRNRAP in the germline V gene. The V end was cut by 0 bases, the J end by 2 bases, with 10 bases between. The CDR3 DNA reads TGTGCTAGTGGTTTGGTACACGGGGGTAACACTGAAGCTTTCTTT. Its translation is CASGLVHGGNTEAFF.

In DNA form, the CDR3 reads TGTGCCAGCAGCTTACCGGGACAGGGGATGGAAAAACTGTTTTTT. Translated: CASSLPGQGMEKLFF. V gene TRBV5-6 combines with J gene TRBJ1-4, with 10 positions matching TRBD1. CDR3 length: 15 residues. Unmatched junction bases numbered 6, after V lost 2 bases and J lost 8 bases. Per germline, CDR1 SGHDT and CDR2 YYEEEE. Full variable domain (missing parts from reference TRBV5-6 and TRBJ1-4): DAGVTQSPTHLIKTRGQQVTLRCSPKSGHDTVSWYQQALGQGPQFIFQYYEEEERQRGNFPDRFSGHQFPNYSSELNVNALLLGDSALYLCASSLPGQGMEKLFFGSGTQLSVL.

The V and J genes are TRBV19 and TRBJ2-1; 9 bases align to TRBD1. This CDR3 has 15 amino acids. J lost 10 bases, V lost 3 bases, and 10 bases had no gene match. Germline CDR1 and CDR2: LNHDA and SQIVND (reference sequence). The CDR3 DNA sequence: TGTGCCAGTAGTATTGTCGGGACAGGGAAATACGAGCAGTTCTTC. Translating gives CASSIVGTGKYEQFF.

This clone showed up just once. The V call is TRBV6-5, the J call TRBJ2-5, with D possibly being TRBD1 (5 bases). CDR3 length: 14 residues. CDR1 and CDR2 (germline): MNHEY, SVGAGI. V was trimmed by 3 bases and J by 3 bases, leaving 11 bases between them. CDR3 region: CASSYQGQKETQYF. The CDR3 DNA sequence: TGTGCCAGCAGTTATCAGGGCCAGAAAGAGACCCAGTACTTC.

This rearrangement joins TRBV3-1 (or the pseudogene TRBV3-2) to TRBJ1-2, with D unresolved. The germline V gene has CDR1 LGHDT and CDR2 YNNKEL (reference sequence). Trimming pared 1 base from V and 11 bases from J, leaving 14 bases between. The CDR3 has 13 amino acids. DNA of the CDR3: TGTGCCAGCAGCCAAGTTGCCCCCCACAGTTACACCTTC. This codes for CASSQVAPHSYTF.

The chain couples TRBV6-1 to TRBJ1-2; D not certain. The CDR3 sequence is 13 residues long. Germline V gene sequence: CDR1 MNHNS, CDR2 SASEGT. V lost 3 bases and J lost 3, with 8 bases in between. DNA for the CDR3: TGTGCCAGCAGTGACAGGAGGGACTATGGCTACACCTTC. Amino acids: CASSDRRDYGYTF.

The V and J genes are TRBV3-1 (or the pseudogene TRBV3-2) and TRBJ1-2, with TRBD1 matching 8 bases. The CDR3 has 14 amino acids. Germline V gene lookup returns CDR1 LGHDT and CDR2 YNNKEL (reference sequence). V shed 6 bases and J 2 bases; nucleotides not matched to a gene: 5. CDR3 protein: CASSPTGENYGYTF. CDR3 sequence (DNA): TGTGCCAGCAGTCCGACAGGGGAGAACTATGGCTACACCTTC.

The chain recombines TRBV6-5 with TRBJ1-2, with unresolved D. CDR1 is MNHEY, CDR2 SVGAGI, per germline. V dropped 6 bases and J dropped 4 bases, with 18 bases sitting between them. This CDR3 region has 15 residues. The CDR3 protein is CASRPANKGAYGYTF. The DNA for the CDR3 is TGTGCCAGCAGACCAGCTAATAAGGGAGCCTATGGCTACACCTTC.

V and J are TRBV14 and TRBJ2-5, with D hard to call. Trimming left V 4 bases short and J 2 bases short, with 11 bases between. CDR3 length equals 14 residues. The germline gives CDR1 SGHDN, CDR2 FVKESK. The CDR3 DNA is TGTGCCAGCAGCCTCCGGTGGGCACAAGAGACCCAGTACTTC. This encodes CASSLRWAQETQYF.

The chain uses TRBV3-1 (or the pseudogene TRBV3-2) and TRBJ2-5; 11 bases map to TRBD2. In germline, CDR1 is LGHDT, CDR2 YNNKEL (reference sequence). This CDR3 region has 16 residues. V was pared by 2 bases and J by 5 bases, with 7 bases of the junction left unmatched. CDR3 bases: TGTGCCAGCAGCCAAACTAGCGGGGGCCCCGGGGAGACCCAGTACTTC. Translating it yields CASSQTSGGPGETQYF.

The chain employs TRBV10-3 and TRBJ2-2; D might be TRBD1 (6 bases). Per the germline V gene, CDR1 is ENHRY and CDR2 is SYGVKD. Trimming pared 6 bases from V and 3 bases from J, leaving 17 bases between. CDR3 length: 16 amino acids. This chain's CDR3 is CAISLMDSADTGELFF. CDR3 sequence (DNA): TGTGCCATCAGCCTGATGGACAGCGCGGACACCGGGGAGCTGTTTTTT.